This T cell receptor beta chain was found in a study of T cell changes during pregnancy in multiple sclerosis. Data came from immunoSEQ multiplex PCR; TCRdb stores just in-frame clones and leaves some out. The sample holds just over 40,000 clones, roughly 88% seen once. CDR3 length: 15 residues. Germline-derived CDR1 and CDR2 are MNHNS and SASEGT. Trimming shortened V by 1 base and J by 10 bases, and 14 bases separated the two germline ends. The material was peripheral blood, obtained in the first trimester of pregnancy. V and J are TRBV6-1 and TRBJ1-6, with a tentative D call TRBD1 (5 bases). The TCR originated in a female donor in good health, enrolled as a control in a pregnancy study. CDR3 region: CASSEVQEPHSPLHF. The CDR3 bases are TGTGCCAGCAGTGAAGTACAGGAGCCCCACTCACCCCTCCACTTT.